This T cell receptor beta chain was sequenced in a study of T cells in Graves' hyperthyroidism and ophthalmopathy. General study findings and limits: Most clonotypes expanded in thyroid above 0.001 were likewise present in blood.

The V end lost 8 bases, the J end lost 4 bases, and 12 bases lay between the germline ends. This CDR3 is 13 amino acids long. Germline CDR1 and CDR2: MNHNS and SASEGT. The diagnostic basis comprised clinical symptoms, serum thyroxine and TRAb, thyroid ultrasound and orbital computed tomography. PBMCs were sourced from roughly 9.7 ml fresh peripheral blood. This clonotype was counted a few times. Antigen specificity is unknown. Amplification of TCR beta CDR3 regions used RNA as the template. The HTBI primer set was used in a first-round RT-PCR of the TCR CDR3. A single record per CDR3 protein comes from TCRdb applying MiXCR to the multiplex PCR reads. Here the sample spans about 410,000 distinct CDR3 sequences, 14% being singletons.

The V gene is TRBV6-1, the J gene TRBJ1-5, with a possible D match to TRBD1 (5 bases). This receptor was obtained from a woman in her twenties or thirties with Graves' ophthalmopathy. Sequencing was done on a sample of blood. CDR3 bases: TGTGCCAGCCAGCGGGGGGGGAATCAGCCCCAGCATTTT. The encoded protein is CASQRGGNQPQHF.